In its sample, the clone carrying this TCR beta chain was seen many times. Its target is not known. Germline V gene sequence: CDR1 MGHRA, CDR2 YSYEKL. CDR3 length equals 14 residues. Trimming removed 4 bases at V and 0 bases at J, with 10 bases between. The CD8+CD4-CCR7+CD45RA+ phenotype defined the sorted naive CD8 T cells. As previously described, bulk TCR libraries were made using listed TCR primers. TCRdb re-called the PCR reads with MiXCR, one entry per CDR3 protein. The table records 63,000 or so distinct CDR3 sequences, about a sixth of them present only once. The data were obtained in a study of molecular identifiers for immune sequencing clone quantification. The study, taken as a whole, reports: Clones above 20 RNA copies held over 99% of effector molecules, under 1% in naive cells. Barcode-sharing identical TCR molecules could underestimate highly expanded clone sizes.

The receptor's source is a human donor in good health. Some libraries in this study had Jurkat cell RNA spiked in. V gene TRBV4-1 combines with J gene TRBJ2-7, with D uncertain. Sample: naive CD8+ T cells from blood, with Jurkat cell RNA spiked in. Sample subset: FACS-sorted CD8+CD4-CCR7+CD45RA+ naive T cells. The CDR3 here is CASSPSQSSYEQYF. CDR3 DNA: TGCGCCAGCAGCCCGTCGCAGAGCTCCTACGAGCAGTACTTC.